One sample yielded the 27 T cell receptor beta chains listed below, sequenced in a study of T cell repertoires in cytomegalovirus infection. From the reads, TCRdb called clonotypes with MiXCR, one entry per CDR3 protein. The table includes some 250,000 distinct CDR3 sequences, 9.1% detected once. The sequencing sample was made of PBMCs. Source of these receptors: a human donor in good health (CMV status not recorded). Some clones in this sample may be carry-over from other donors' samples.

This clonotype was detected many times. The rearrangement uses TRBV7-2 and TRBJ1-3; D gene ambiguous. Looked up from germline, CDR1 is SGHTA and CDR2 is FQGNSA. The CDR3 has 20 residues. The V end was cut by 1 base, the J end by 0 bases, with 22 bases between. The CDR3 sequence: CASSLVVGATSVPSGNTIYF. The CDR3 DNA follows: TGTGCCAGCAGCTTAGTAGTCGGAGCAACTTCTGTCCCCTCTGGAAACACCATATATTTT.

V is TRBV28 and J is TRBJ1-2; 8 bases line up with TRBD1. The CDR3 loop spans 14 amino acids. J gave up 4 bases and V 7 bases, and 8 bases lay outside the gene matches. CDR1 is MDHEN and CDR2 is SYDVKM in the germline V gene. The chain's CDR3 is CASKRTGTLYGYTF. The DNA of the CDR3 is TGTGCCAGCAAAAGGACAGGGACCCTCTATGGCTACACCTTC.

In its sample, this clonotype was seen once. A much more abundant neighbour one base away suggests this may be a read error. The chain is built from TRBV19 and TRBJ2-7; TRBD1 matches at 8 bases. The germline V gene encodes CDR1 LNHDA and CDR2 SQIVND (reference sequence). This CDR3 region has 14 residues. CDR3 region: CASSRQGTSYGQYF. The DNA of the CDR3 is TGTGCCAGTAGTAGACAGGGGACGTCCTACGGGCAGTACTTC.

This clonotype was counted between two and nine times. This rearrangement joins TRBV7-8 to TRBJ1-2; D gene ambiguous. The CDR3 spans 13 residues. Germline CDR1 is SGHVS and CDR2 is FQNEAQ. With 4 bases removed from V and 0 bases from J, the gap between germline ends came to 6 bases. The CDR3 sequence: CASSSRTNYGYTF. For the CDR3, the DNA is TGTGCCAGCAGCTCACGCACTAACTATGGCTACACCTTC.

This clonotype showed up just a few times. The chain links TRBV14 to TRBJ1-6; D gene uncertain. The length of the CDR3 is 13 residues. Germline values: CDR1 SGHDN, CDR2 FVKESK. Trimming took 3 bases from V and 7 from J, leaving 7 bases between them. DNA of the CDR3: TGTGCCAGCAGCCACGATATAAATTCACCCCTCCACTTT. This gives the protein CASSHDINSPLHF.

This clonotype has ten or more counts. The genes are TRBV7-2 and TRBJ2-7; TRBD2 might be the D (5 bases). Germline V CDR1 and CDR2: SGHTA, FQGNSA. Trimming removed 1 base at V and 2 bases at J, with 12 bases between. The CDR3 spans 15 residues. The DNA of the CDR3 is TGTGCCAGCAGCTTAGAACGGGGTGCAACCTACGAGCAGTACTTC. This encodes CASSLERGATYEQYF.

The J gene is TRBJ2-3, the V gene TRBV7-6, with 7 positions matching TRBD1. This CDR3 contains 15 residues. From germline, CDR1 is SGHVS and CDR2 FNYEAQ. V lost 4 bases, J lost 4 bases, and 8 bases stayed unmatched. CDR3 in amino acids: CASSSGGLGPDTQYF. The DNA of the CDR3 is TGTGCCAGCAGCTCAGGGGGTTTAGGGCCAGATACGCAGTATTTT.

As for this clonotype: This clone may be a read error of a much larger clone one base away. The V gene is TRBV6-8, the J gene TRBJ2-2, with a possible D match to TRBD2 (6 bases). Germline V lookup: CDR1 MNHGY, CDR2 SAAAGT. The CDR3 totals 17 residues. The CDR3 DNA sequence: TGTACCAGCAGCCTCACAAAGTGGGGAGGGAACACCGGGGAGCTGTTTTTT. It yields the protein CTSSLTKWGGNTGELFF.

In this sample, this clonotype turned up many times. V usage is TRBV7-8 and J usage is TRBJ2-1, with 11 bases fitting TRBD1. CDR3 length: 14 amino acids. Germline V gene data show CDR1 as SGHVS and CDR2 as FQNEAQ. V was pared by 3 bases and J by 6 bases, with 1 base of the junction left unmatched. The CDR3 loop is CASSFGTGGNEQFF. The CDR3 coding sequence is TGTGCCAGCAGCTTCGGGACAGGGGGCAATGAGCAGTTCTTC.

This clonotype was detected ten times or more. The chain carries TRBV7-6 and TRBJ2-2, with D unresolved. Germline V gives CDR1 SGHVS, CDR2 FNYEAQ. V was shortened by 1 base and J by 1 base, with 7 bases between the two germline ends. This CDR3 has 15 residues. The CDR3 DNA follows: TGTGCCAGCAGCTTAGGTTCGGGGAACACCGGGGAGCTGTTTTTT. Its protein is CASSLGSGNTGELFF.

The V gene is TRBV28, the J gene TRBJ1-2; perhaps TRBD1 as D (6 bases). Trimming took 7 bases from V and 8 from J, leaving 26 bases between them. The length of the CDR3 is 16 residues. Germline loops: CDR1 MDHEN, CDR2 SYDVKM. The CDR3 loop reads CASTLTPRGGFQGYTF. CDR3 bases: TGTGCCAGCACTCTCACCCCCAGGGGCGGGTTCCAAGGCTACACCTTC.

The V and J genes are TRBV7-2 and TRBJ2-1, with 8 bases identical to TRBD2. V lost 3 bases to trimming and J lost 9 bases; unmatched junction nucleotides: 10. CDR1 SGHTA and CDR2 FQGNSA come from the germline V gene. The CDR3 covers 15 residues. CDR3: CASSFNPGTSSEQFF. The DNA of the CDR3 is TGTGCCAGCAGCTTCAACCCCGGGACTAGTTCTGAGCAGTTCTTC. The full variable domain, with the rest looked up from reference TRBV7-2 and TRBJ2-1, is GAGVSQSPSNKVTEKGKDVELRCDPISGHTALYWYRQSLGQGLEFLIYFQGNSAPDKSGLPSDRFSAERTGGSVSTLTIQRTQQEDSAVYLCASSFNPGTSSEQFFGPGTRLTVL.

The gene calls are TRBV7-2 and TRBJ2-1, with TRBD1 matching 9 bases. Germline V gene sequence: CDR1 SGHTA, CDR2 FQGNSA. The CDR3 is made up of 18 amino acids. V lost 6 bases and J lost 0; bases outside the gene matches: 12. The CDR3, as DNA: TGTGCCAGCAGTTCCAAGGAAGCGGGACAGGGCTCCTACAATGAGCAGTTCTTC. This encodes CASSSKEAGQGSYNEQFF. The full variable domain, completed using reference TRBV7-2 and TRBJ2-1, is GAGVSQSPSNKVTEKGKDVELRCDPISGHTALYWYRQSLGQGLEFLIYFQGNSAPDKSGLPSDRFSAERTGGSVSTLTIQRTQQEDSAVYLCASSSKEAGQGSYNEQFFGPGTRLTVL.

This clonotype has a handful of counts. The J gene is TRBJ1-2, the V gene TRBV2; D is undetermined. The ends were cut back, 4 bases at V and 6 bases at J, with 6 bases in the middle. The CDR3 loop spans 11 amino acids. Germline lookup yields CDR1 SNHLY and CDR2 FYNNEI. The CDR3 is CASSVEDGYTF. The CDR3 DNA reads TGTGCCAGCAGTGTTGAGGATGGCTACACCTTC.

This clonotype has more than one count but fewer than ten. The V call is TRBV14, the J call TRBJ1-3, with D possibly being TRBD1 (6 bases). Trimming removed 4 bases from V and 0 bases from J, with 13 bases in between. Germline V gene sequence: CDR1 SGHDN, CDR2 FVKESK. This CDR3 has 16 amino acids. CDR3 amino acids: CASSPTGLSSGNTIYF. The CDR3 coding sequence is TGTGCCAGCAGCCCGACAGGTCTAAGCTCTGGAAACACCATATATTTT.

J is TRBJ2-7 and V is TRBV20-1; 7 nucleotides line up with TRBD1. Germline CDR1 DFQATT, CDR2 SNEGSKA (reference sequence). The CDR3 is 14 residues long. V shed 6 bases and J 3 bases; nucleotides not matched to a gene: 11. This chain's CDR3 is CSANQQGLNYEQYF. The DNA of the CDR3 is TGCAGTGCCAACCAACAGGGGCTAAACTACGAGCAGTACTTC.

This clonotype was seen ten or more times. The rearrangement joins TRBV24-1 to TRBJ2-3, with D possibly being TRBD1 (6 bases). The CDR3 is made up of 14 amino acids. V lost 2 bases and J 2 bases, leaving 7 bases between the germline ends. Germline V gene data show CDR1 as KGHDR and CDR2 as SFDVKD. CDR3 bases: TGTGCCACCAGTGATTACAGGGACACAGATACGCAGTATTTT. It encodes CATSDYRDTDTQYF.

Comments on this clonotype: A read error is possible here, since a much larger clone lies one base away. CDR3: CASSLGERTSGSGEETLYF. CDR3 DNA sequence: TGTGCTAGCAGCTTAGGGGAAAGGACTAGCGGGAGTGGTGAGGAGACCCTGTACTTC. This chain uses TRBV7-6 with TRBJ2-5; 13 bases agree with TRBD2. Germline values: CDR1 SGHVS, CDR2 FNYEAQ. The CDR3 is made up of 19 amino acids.

The chain uses TRBV7-6 and TRBJ2-1; TRBD1 matches 12 bases. V dropped 7 bases and J dropped 9; count of bases not matched to a gene: 13. The CDR3 totals 16 residues. Germline V gives CDR1 SGHVS, CDR2 FNYEAQ. The CDR3 sequence: CASTFRRGQGASEQFF. The CDR3 coding sequence is TGTGCCAGCACCTTTCGTAGGGGACAGGGGGCAAGTGAGCAGTTCTTC.

The chain has TRBV29-1 and TRBJ1-1; D may be TRBD1 (5 bases). The CDR3 runs 13 residues. Germline-derived CDR1 and CDR2 are SQVTM and ANQGSEA. Trimming pared 4 bases from V and 1 base from J, leaving 10 bases between. CDR3 coding DNA: TGCAGCGTTGCGATCGGGGGGAACACTGAAGCTTTCTTT. Protein: CSVAIGGNTEAFF.

The genes are TRBV7-9 and TRBJ2-5; D might be TRBD1 (5 bases). There are 12 residues in the CDR3. Germline lookup yields CDR1 SEHNR and CDR2 FQNEAQ (reference sequence). V was pared by 8 bases and J by 3 bases, with 10 bases between. For the CDR3, the DNA is TGTGCCAGCGCCCCCAGGGAAGAGACCCAGTACTTC. Translating gives CASAPREETQYF.

In this sample, this clonotype turned up many times. This rearrangement joins TRBV19 to TRBJ2-1; 7 bases line up with TRBD1. The CDR3 has 16 residues. Per germline, CDR1 LNHDA and CDR2 SQIVND (reference sequence). After removal of 1 base from V and 8 bases from J, the junction contained 11 bases not matched to a gene. CDR3 protein: CASSIASHRGGDEQFF. DNA for the CDR3: TGTGCCAGTAGTATAGCCTCTCACAGGGGTGGGGATGAGCAGTTCTTC.

The chain uses TRBV11-3 and TRBJ2-7; 13 nucleotides agree with TRBD2. In germline, CDR1 is SGHNT, CDR2 YENEEA. The CDR3 extends over 16 amino acids. The V segment lost 4 bases and the J segment 5 bases; nucleotides outside the gene matches: 8. CDR3 DNA: TGTGCCAGCAGCTCTGAGATGGGACTAGCGGGGAACGAGCAGTACTTC. Translated: CASSSEMGLAGNEQYF.

Many counts were recorded for this clonotype. The chain employs TRBV28 and TRBJ1-4; TRBD1 matches 7 bases. The trim removed 5 bases at V and 0 bases at J, leaving 6 bases unmatched. CDR1 and CDR2 from the germline V gene are MDHEN and SYDVKM. This CDR3 is built from 16 residues. In DNA form, the CDR3 reads TGTGCCAGCAGTCAGGACAGGCCTTCAACTAATGAAAAACTGTTTTTT. Amino acid sequence: CASSQDRPSTNEKLFF.

V and J are TRBV5-1 and TRBJ2-1, with unresolved D. The CDR3 is 13 residues long. V was shortened by 5 bases and J by 5 bases, with 11 bases between the two germline ends. The germline V gene has CDR1 SGHRS and CDR2 YFSETQ. Here the CDR3 DNA reads TGCGCCAGCAGTGATCCAGGTCACAATGAGCAGTTCTTC. It translates to CASSDPGHNEQFF. Full variable domain (outside the CDR3, taken from reference TRBV5-1 and TRBJ2-1): KAGVTQTPRYLIKTRGQQVTLSCSPISGHRSVSWYQQTPGQGLQFLFEYFSETQRNKGNFPGRFSGRQFSNSRSEMNVSTLELGDSALYLCASSDPGHNEQFFGPGTRLTVL.

This clonotype has ten or more counts. The chain employs TRBV20-1 and TRBJ1-6; possibly TRBD1 for D (5 bases). The CDR3 contains 14 residues. Trimming took off 2 bases at V and 4 bases at J, with 9 bases between the two ends. CDR1 and CDR2 (germline): DFQATT, SNEGSKA (reference sequence). The CDR3 region is CSARLQGYNSPLHF. As DNA, the CDR3 is TGCAGTGCTAGACTGCAGGGTTATAATTCACCCCTCCACTTT.

Ten or more counts support this clonotype. J is TRBJ1-2 and V is TRBV7-6; 12 nucleotides match TRBD1. This CDR3 region has 13 residues. Looked up from germline, CDR1 is SGHVS and CDR2 is FNYEAQ. V gave up 4 bases and J gave up 6 bases; unmatched junction bases: 0. In DNA form, the CDR3 reads TGTGCCAGCAGCTGGGACAGGGGGCATGGCTACACCTTC. Translating it yields CASSWDRGHGYTF.